The 12 T cell receptor beta chains below come from one sample, sequenced in a study of response to subunit inactivated influenza vaccine. TCRdb re-called the RT-PCR reads with MiXCR, one entry per CDR3 protein. The sample carries about 540,000 distinct CDR3 sequences, approximately 22% recorded once. Another study also made use of these data, one on T cells expressing NK-cell markers. According to that study: TCR beta cDNA was made by 5'RACE template switching with UMIs.

Specimen: CD4+ T cells sorted from PBMCs, collected about 13 days after vaccination. The receptors come from a man aged 50 to 59 who received an inactivated influenza vaccine.

This clonotype was counted a few times. CDR3 DNA sequence: TGCGCCAGCAGCCAAGCGAACGTAAACTCTGGGGCCAACGTCCTGACTTTC. Protein: CASSQANVNSGANVLTF. V gene TRBV4-3 combines with J gene TRBJ2-6; D call uncertain. The CDR3 spans 17 residues. Trimming stripped 1 base from V and 0 bases from J, with 10 bases between. In germline, CDR1 is LGHNA, CDR2 YSLEER.

This rearrangement joins TRBV5-4 to TRBJ1-3, with D hard to call. The CDR3 runs to 15 residues. Per germline, CDR1 SGHNT and CDR2 YYREEE (reference sequence). V lost 4 bases and J lost 2, with 13 bases in between. The CDR3 nucleotides read TGTGCCAGCAGCCCCGAGTCCGGGGCTGGAAACACCATATATTTT. Translating gives CASSPESGAGNTIYF.

The CDR3 region has the DNA TGTGCCAGCAGCCGAAACCACAGGGAAGCCAAAAACATTCAGTACTTC. Translating it yields CASSRNHREAKNIQYF. The chain links TRBV3-1 to TRBJ2-4; perhaps TRBD1 as D (6 bases). The CDR3 is made up of 16 amino acids. Trimming took 4 bases from V and 0 from J, leaving 13 bases between them. The V gene's germline CDR1 is LGHDT and CDR2 YNNKEL (reference sequence).

The rearrangement joins TRBV2 to TRBJ2-3; 8 nucleotides agree with TRBD1. Per germline, CDR1 SNHLY and CDR2 FYNNEI. The ends lost 8 bases at V and 1 base at J; junction bases unmatched: 8. The CDR3 has 15 amino acids. Here the CDR3 reads CASGRTGKGTDTQYF. The CDR3 DNA reads as TGTGCCAGCGGTCGGACAGGGAAAGGCACAGATACGCAGTATTTT.

This clonotype appeared many times. This chain joins TRBV12-3 or TRBV12-4 and TRBJ2-3, with D tentatively TRBD2 (7 bases). V lost 10 bases to trimming and J lost 3 bases, with 17 bases between them. This CDR3 spans 14 amino acids. CDR3 coding DNA: TGTGCCACACGCTGGGGGGGCGGGACAGATACGCAGTATTTT. It encodes CATRWGGGTDTQYF.

The gene calls are TRBV7-9 and TRBJ2-1; D is perhaps TRBD1 or TRBD2 (6 bases each). Trimming cost V 5 bases and J 8 bases, with 25 bases left between them. The CDR3 totals 17 residues. Looked up from germline, CDR1 is SEHNR and CDR2 is FQNEAQ (reference sequence). CDR3 in DNA: TGTGCCAGCAGCCTGCCACGTTGGTCGGGAAGGGGGGATGAGCAGTTCTTC. The encoded protein is CASSLPRWSGRGDEQFF.

This clonotype was observed a handful of times. The J gene is TRBJ2-1, the V gene TRBV7-2; 8 bases fit TRBD2. V lost 0 bases to trimming and J lost 5 bases; unmatched junction nucleotides: 6. The CDR3 is 16 amino acids. Germline V CDR1 and CDR2: SGHTA, FQGNSA. Written as DNA, the CDR3 is TGTGCCAGCAGCTTAGCCGGGAGGGCCGGACACAATGAGCAGTTCTTC. Translating it yields CASSLAGRAGHNEQFF.

The rearrangement uses TRBV7-2 and TRBJ1-4, with 7 bases fitting TRBD1. The V segment lost 1 base and the J segment 3 bases; nucleotides outside the gene matches: 2. Per the germline V gene, CDR1 is SGHTA and CDR2 is FQGNSA. CDR3 length equals 15 residues. The CDR3 coding sequence is TGTGCCAGCAGCTTAGAGGGACAGCCTAATGAAAAACTGTTTTTT. Residues: CASSLEGQPNEKLFF.

This rearrangement joins TRBV20-1 to TRBJ2-3; no reliable D call. V was clipped by 6 bases and J by 2 bases, with 9 bases between them. Germline V gene lookup returns CDR1 DFQATT and CDR2 SNEGSKA (reference sequence). The CDR3 covers 12 residues. The CDR3 DNA reads as TGCAGTGCCCCGGACCTCACAGATACGCAGTATTTT. It translates to CSAPDLTDTQYF.

This sequence joins TRBV12-3 or TRBV12-4 and TRBJ2-7; the match to TRBD2 covers 7 bases. CDR3 size: 14 residues. Germline trimming cut 7 bases from V and 2 bases from J; bases unmatched to any gene: 8. The DNA for the CDR3 is TGTGCCAGCAAGGGGCTAGCGGAGACCTACGAGCAGTACTTC. Its protein product is CASKGLAETYEQYF.

The chain recombines TRBV2 with TRBJ2-7, with 7 bases identical to TRBD1. The CDR3 contains 14 residues. J gave up 0 bases and V 7 bases, and 6 bases lay outside the gene matches. CDR1 is SNHLY, CDR2 FYNNEI, per germline. CDR3 sequence (DNA): TGTGCCAGCAACCCAAGGGGGCCCTCCTACGAGCAGTACTTC. This sequence encodes CASNPRGPSYEQYF.

This clonotype was observed a handful of times. This chain joins TRBV7-9 and TRBJ1-4; D is ambiguous. Germline V CDR1 and CDR2: SEHNR, FQNEAQ (reference sequence). This CDR3 has 14 amino acids. The V end was cut by 4 bases, the J end by 4 bases, with 10 bases between. CDR3 residues: CASSSDALNEKLFF. CDR3 bases: TGTGCCAGCAGCTCGGACGCTCTTAATGAAAAACTGTTTTTT.